The clone carrying this T cell receptor (beta chain) was observed a handful of times. The data stem from a study of blood T cells in healthy people across ages. About the research overall: About one barcoded beta molecule per two T cells was captured by template switching.

Germline V lookup: CDR1 SGHVS, CDR2 FNYEAQ. V dropped 5 bases and J dropped 2 bases, with 7 bases sitting between them. The CDR3 is 12 amino acids. Primed by a sample-barcoded 5' primer and a J-beta primer mix, a second PCR proceeded for roughly 7 to 11 cycles. Via MiXCR, TCRdb re-called the 5' RACE reads, giving one row per CDR3 protein. The data contain some 750,000 distinct CDR3 sequences, approximately 22% of them singletons. Sequenced: blood. This chain joins TRBV7-6 and TRBJ2-7, with D hard to call. This sequence originates from a man aged 65-85 years in good health. CDR3 sequence reads: CASSQHPYEQYF. In DNA, the CDR3 is TGTGCCAGCAGCCAGCATCCCTACGAGCAGTACTTC.